This note documents a single T cell receptor beta chain sequence. This clone was picked up one time. Its specific antigen is unknown. Base qualities are missing; no much larger clone stands one base away. This specimen belongs to a study of graft-versus-host responses after intestinal transplantation listed by TCRdb under 2021. With respect to the entire study: The transplants that recipients received were multivisceral, liver-intestinal, or isolated intestinal. Every recipient was given anti-thymocyte globulin induction, followed by 2 to 3 years of maintenance tacrolimus and steroids. Bulk TCR-beta CDR3 sequencing was used to track graft-versus-host and host-versus-graft alloreactive T cell clones in the graft, circulation and bone marrow after intestinal transplantation. Alloreactive clones were identified by sequencing pre-transplant mixed lymphocyte reaction products and comparing these products with unstimulated pre-transplant donor and recipient T cells. The cohort enrolled 20 to 25 intestinal transplant recipients, one of whom was a retransplant, and a few patients without pretransplant specimens were excluded. A peak of at least 4% donor T cells among recipient peripheral blood mononuclear cells was the definition used for donor T cell macrochimerism. Samples from a few later patients were sequenced in-house on an Illumina MiSeq with MiXCR processing rather than by the commercial service.

Libraries came from the immunoSEQ multiplex PCR assay. For most patients, genomic DNA was isolated using the Qiagen DNeasy Blood and Tissue Kit and was shipped frozen to Adaptive Biotechnologies for TCR sequencing. Adaptive Biotechnologies carried out high-throughput TCR-beta CDR3 sequencing of genomic DNA for most patients. Under the source paper's analysis protocol: TCR sequencing data for roughly 20 patients were retrieved from Adaptive's ImmunoSEQ software; a few other patients were processed with MiXCR and VDJtools. To correct CD4 versus CD8 sorting errors, any sequence found in both subsets at a frequency ratio below 5:1 was removed. Because the origin of CDR3 nucleotide sequences shared between donor and recipient could not be assigned, those sequences were removed. At least 2-fold expansion over unstimulated cells and a minimum CFSE-low frequency of 0.002% (template counts) or 0.001% (read counts) were required for clones to be classified as alloreactive. Clones detected in sequenced pre-transplant spleen, lymph node, or MLR CFSE-low populations of the donor or recipient were defined as mappable. The cumulative frequency of alloreactive clones was calculated as a percentage of all sequences, weighted by copy number. TCRdb mirrors the immuneACCESS table, restricted to in-frame sequences. Some clones are absent from its copies; in checked studies, under half trace to an unresolved V gene, and the reason for the others is unknown. V, J and clone size are those of that table, while D and trimming were read from the DNA. In this sample the table shows 90,000 to 120,000 clones, over 80% of which occur a single time. The biggest ten clones account for 0.71% of the sample.

At the junction V is shortened by 2 bases and J by 5 bases, with 6 bases in between. Sequences SGHTA (CDR1) and FQGTGA (CDR2) are obtained from the germline V gene. The CDR3 sequence holds 13 residues, the cysteine and phenylalanine included. Only the CDR3 part of the read is kept: 39 bases, read in frame from the first base. Broad study findings and their caveats: Conclusions were limited by the relatively low number and heterogeneity of intestinal transplant patients. High GvH to HvG T cell clonal ratios were observed in the allografts of patients with donor T cell macrochimerism. GvH clones were found in recipient bone marrow, and some of the GvH clones appeared earlier in ileal mucosa or blood, which is consistent with an intestinal mucosal origin. Early after transplant, peak levels of circulating GvH clones were found to be associated with declines in HvG clones.

In the paper's terms, the time point label means: cells obtained before transplantation from donor or recipient. CD3+CD4+ and CD3+CD8+ populations were FACS-sorted from unstimulated pre-transplant donor and recipient cells taken from spleen or lymph nodes. The V and J genes are TRBV7-3 and TRBJ2-2; a confident D gene designation cannot be given. Specimen: unstimulated CD4+ T cells sorted from spleen or lymph node cells, collected before transplant. This clonotype originated in a human donor who was the organ donor for an intestinal transplant. CDR3 region: CASSLRYTGELFF. The DNA sequence is as follows: TGTGCCAGCAGCTTACGGTATACCGGGGAGCTGTTTTTT.